The rows below give T cell receptor beta chains drawn from one sample of a study of cytomegalovirus exposure and HLA in healthy donors. Here immunoSEQ multiplex PCR was the method, and the copy in TCRdb shows in-frame clones only, minus some. The table records more than 110,000 clones, over 60% of them present only once. Sample: PBMCs. The origin of the receptors is a male donor in good health and CMV-seropositive. Each CDR3 is given with its conserved first and last residue. D genes are given only for firm matches. Clone sizes are given selectively: once, few, many, or a class where the clone is expanded.

-	13	TRBV14	-	TRBJ1-2	CASSQVGAYGYTF	TGTGCCAGCAGCCAAGTGGGGGCCTATGGCTACACCTTC
few	16	TRBV7-9	TRBD2	TRBJ2-7	CASSSLLTSGMGEQYF	TGTGCCAGCAGCTCACTCCTTACTAGCGGGATGGGCGAGCAGTACTTC
once	12	TRBV10-2	-	TRBJ2-3	CASRDYTDTQYF	TGCGCCAGCAGGGACTACACAGATACGCAGTATTTT
-	14	TRBV7-2	-	TRBJ1-1	CASSLAVGGTEAFF	TGTGCCAGCAGCTTAGCCGTCGGGGGAACTGAAGCTTTCTTT
-	15	TRBV7-2	-	TRBJ1-1	CASSLVQLMNTEAFF	TGTGCCAGCAGCTTAGTTCAGTTGATGAACACTGAAGCTTTCTTT
-	13	TRBV9	-	TRBJ2-2	CASTARGTGELFF	TGTGCCAGCACCGCCAGGGGCACCGGGGAGCTGTTTTTT
-	15	TRBV11-2	TRBD1	TRBJ1-5	CASSLGGQANQPQHF	TGTGCCAGCAGCTTAGGGGGACAGGCCAATCAGCCCCAGCATTTT
-	15	TRBV19	-	TRBJ2-7	CANYPRGHRSYEQYF	TGTGCCAATTATCCCCGGGGACATCGCTCCTACGAGCAGTACTTC
-	13	TRBV29-1	TRBD1	TRBJ1-1	CTSGQGANTEAFF	TGCACCTCCGGTCAGGGGGCGAACACTGAAGCTTTCTTT
-	14	TRBV27	TRBD2	TRBJ2-1	CASQLAGPYNEQFF	TGTGCCAGTCAACTAGCGGGACCCTACAATGAGCAGTTCTTC
-	16	TRBV28	-	TRBJ2-7	CASSLFRQLTLYEQYF	TGTGCCAGCAGTTTATTCCGACAGCTCACCCTCTACGAGCAGTACTTC
-	14	TRBV7-7	-	TRBJ2-5	CASSLDGRQETQYF	TGTGCTAGCAGCTTAGATGGGAGGCAAGAGACCCAGTACTTC
few	15	TRBV13	TRBD1	TRBJ1-2	CASSLSGGQHYGYTF	TGTGCCAGCAGCTTATCAGGGGGGCAACACTATGGCTACACCTTC
-	15	TRBV11-2	-	TRBJ2-1	CASSLDWQTYNEQFF	TGTGCCAGCAGCTTAGATTGGCAGACCTACAATGAGCAGTTCTTC
-	12	TRBV5-4	-	TRBJ1-1	CASSPMNTEAFF	TGTGCCAGCAGCCCCATGAACACTGAAGCTTTCTTT
-	18	TRBV19	TRBD2	TRBJ2-5	CASSTTTSGGARQETQYF	TGTGCCAGTAGTACGACAACTAGCGGGGGGGCTCGACAAGAGACCCAGTACTTC
few	13	TRBV29-1	TRBD1	TRBJ2-7	CSVALGTGDEQYF	TGCAGCGTAGCCCTAGGGACAGGGGACGAGCAGTACTTC
few	14	TRBV7-2	-	TRBJ2-7	CASSPLQNSYEQYF	TGTGCCAGCAGCCCTTTGCAGAACTCCTACGAGCAGTACTTC
-	20	TRBV13	-	TRBJ2-7	CASSFSALVLAPGESYEQYF	TGTGCCAGCAGCTTTTCGGCACTAGTGCTAGCCCCGGGCGAGAGCTACGAGCAGTACTTC
-	14	TRBV7-9	-	TRBJ2-1	CASSLYGSGDEQFF	TGTGCCAGCAGCTTATACGGGAGTGGCGATGAGCAGTTCTTC
-	17	TRBV11-2	TRBD2	TRBJ2-3	CASSEIGGTSGKDTQYF	TGTGCCAGCAGCGAAATAGGAGGGACTAGCGGGAAAGATACGCAGTATTTT
once	17	TRBV5-5	TRBD2	TRBJ2-7	CASSLGDSGSPAYEQYF	TGTGCCAGCAGCTTGGGTGATAGCGGGTCACCCGCCTACGAGCAGTACTTC
few	17	TRBV4-2	TRBD2	TRBJ2-1	CASSQGPGTSGPNEQFF	TGTGCCAGCAGCCAAGGGCCGGGGACTAGCGGGCCCAATGAGCAGTTCTTC
few	14	TRBV4-3	TRBD2	TRBJ2-7	CASSRGLEVGEQYF	TGCGCCAGCAGCCGCGGACTAGAAGTTGGCGAGCAGTACTTC
-	11	TRBV11-2	-	TRBJ2-1	CASRETNEQFF	TGTGCCAGCAGAGAGACTAATGAGCAGTTCTTC
-	14	TRBV5-1	-	TRBJ1-2	CASSLDLRDYGYTF	TGCGCCAGCAGCTTGGACCTCCGGGACTATGGCTACACCTTC
-	14	TRBV5-6	TRBD1	TRBJ1-1	CASSRGQGGTEAFF	TGTGCCAGCAGTAGAGGACAGGGAGGTACTGAAGCTTTCTTT
-	15	TRBV7-2	TRBD2	TRBJ2-7	CASSPEQRDSYEQYF	TGTGCCAGCAGCCCAGAGCAGCGGGACTCCTACGAGCAGTACTTC
-	15	TRBV7-3	TRBD2	TRBJ2-1	CASRQTSGGTNEQFF	TGTGCCAGCAGACAGACTAGCGGGGGTACCAATGAGCAGTTCTTC